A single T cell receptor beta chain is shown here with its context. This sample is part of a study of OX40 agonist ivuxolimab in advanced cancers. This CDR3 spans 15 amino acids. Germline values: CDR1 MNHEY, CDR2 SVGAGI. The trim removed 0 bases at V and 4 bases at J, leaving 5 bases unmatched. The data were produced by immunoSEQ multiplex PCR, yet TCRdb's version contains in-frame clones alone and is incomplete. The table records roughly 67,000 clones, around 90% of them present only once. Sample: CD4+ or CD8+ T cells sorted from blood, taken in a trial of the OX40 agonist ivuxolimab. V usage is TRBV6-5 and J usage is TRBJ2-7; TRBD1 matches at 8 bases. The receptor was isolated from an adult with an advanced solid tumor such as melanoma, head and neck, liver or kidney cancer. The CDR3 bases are TGTGCCAGCAGTTACTCCGGACAGGGACCTTACGAGCAGTACTTC. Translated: CASSYSGQGPYEQYF.